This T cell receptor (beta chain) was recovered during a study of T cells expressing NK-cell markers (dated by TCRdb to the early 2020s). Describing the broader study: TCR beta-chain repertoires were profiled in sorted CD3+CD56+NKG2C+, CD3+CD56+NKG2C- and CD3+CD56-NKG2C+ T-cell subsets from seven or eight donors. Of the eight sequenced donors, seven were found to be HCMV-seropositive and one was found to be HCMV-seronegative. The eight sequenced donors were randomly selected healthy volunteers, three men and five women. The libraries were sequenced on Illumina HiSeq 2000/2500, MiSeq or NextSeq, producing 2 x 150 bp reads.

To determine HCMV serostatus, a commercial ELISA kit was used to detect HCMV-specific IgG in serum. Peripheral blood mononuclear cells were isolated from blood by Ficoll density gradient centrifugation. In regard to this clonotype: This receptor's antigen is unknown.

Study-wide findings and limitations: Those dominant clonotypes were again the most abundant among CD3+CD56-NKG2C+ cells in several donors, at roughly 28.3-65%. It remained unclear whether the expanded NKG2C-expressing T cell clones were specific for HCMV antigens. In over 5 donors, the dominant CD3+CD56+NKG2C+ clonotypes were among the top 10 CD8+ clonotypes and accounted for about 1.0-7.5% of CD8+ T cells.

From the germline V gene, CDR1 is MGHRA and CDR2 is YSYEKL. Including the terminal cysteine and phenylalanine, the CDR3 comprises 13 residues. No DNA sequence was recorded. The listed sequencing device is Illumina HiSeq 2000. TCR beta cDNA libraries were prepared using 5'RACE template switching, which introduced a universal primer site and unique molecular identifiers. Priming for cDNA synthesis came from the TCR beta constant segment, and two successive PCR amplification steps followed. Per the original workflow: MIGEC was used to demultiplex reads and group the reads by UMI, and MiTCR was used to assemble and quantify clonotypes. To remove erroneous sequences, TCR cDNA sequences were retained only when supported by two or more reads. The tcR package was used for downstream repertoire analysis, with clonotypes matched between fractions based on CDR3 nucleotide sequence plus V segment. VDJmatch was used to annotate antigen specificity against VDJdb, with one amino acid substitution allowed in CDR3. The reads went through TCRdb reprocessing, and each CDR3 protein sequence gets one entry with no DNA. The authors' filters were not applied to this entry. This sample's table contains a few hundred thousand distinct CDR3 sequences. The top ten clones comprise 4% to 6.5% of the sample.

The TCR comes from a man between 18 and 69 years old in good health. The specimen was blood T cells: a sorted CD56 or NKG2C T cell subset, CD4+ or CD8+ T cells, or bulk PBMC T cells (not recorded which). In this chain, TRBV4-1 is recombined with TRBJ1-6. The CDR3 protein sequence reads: CASSQDPLLTLHF.